Below, one T cell receptor beta chain is given with its context. The antigen remains undetermined. The CDR3 totals 13 residues. The V end was cut by 0 bases, the J end by 5 bases, with 7 bases between. Per the germline V gene, CDR1 is SGDLS and CDR2 is YYNGEE. These data originate in a study of T cell repertoires in cytomegalovirus infection. As for the study in general: Recently described HLA-C-restricted plus well-studied HLA-B-restricted CMV epitopes were used. It can be stated that public TCR beta signatures indicated CMV infection as well as a matching HLA type.

Via MiXCR, TCRdb re-called the reads, giving one row per CDR3 protein. The sample includes around 430,000 distinct CDR3 sequences, about 42% seen only once; the top ten take about 39%. Study findings and constraints: Within the response measured ex vivo, HLA-C-restricted CMV-specific TCR beta clonotypes were dominant. Adding up the frequency of public TCR beta families identified people who carried CMV plus the relevant HLA.

The source was cultured PBMCs, collected from culture after CMV antigen stimulation. The sequence was obtained from a human donor in good health (CMV status not recorded). Some clones in this sample may be carry-over from other donors' samples. The rearrangement joins TRBV9 to TRBJ2-3, with D uncertain. The CDR3 region is CASSVGRGDTQYF. The DNA for the CDR3 is TGTGCCAGCAGCGTAGGTCGAGGAGATACGCAGTATTTT.